This T cell receptor beta chain was sequenced in a study of cytomegalovirus exposure and HLA in healthy donors. Study-level points and caveats: Researchers reported in a later analysis that a missense DCLRE1C variant was tied to TCR beta V- and J-gene trimming. About 87% or about 30% of the time was how often most TCR beta V segments were productive, according to an earlier analysis.

The PCR used 60 Vbeta and 13 Jbeta primers. TCRdb's table, derived via immunoSEQ multiplex PCR, lists solely in-frame clones and lacks some. The sample records 120,000 or so clones, roughly 80% being singletons. This clone was counted a few times. What it binds is unknown. Per the germline V gene, CDR1 is SGHKS and CDR2 is YYEKEE (reference sequence). With 4 bases removed from V and 5 bases from J, the gap between germline ends came to 16 bases. CDR3 length equals 15 residues. The chain uses TRBV5-5 and TRBJ2-1; D might be TRBD2 (5 bases). The source is a man aged 25-45 years in good health and CMV-seropositive. The sequenced material came from PBMCs. The CDR3 DNA is TGTGCCAGCAGCCTGCAAAGGTGGGAGCACAATGAGCAGTTCTTC. Translated, it gives CASSLQRWEHNEQFF.